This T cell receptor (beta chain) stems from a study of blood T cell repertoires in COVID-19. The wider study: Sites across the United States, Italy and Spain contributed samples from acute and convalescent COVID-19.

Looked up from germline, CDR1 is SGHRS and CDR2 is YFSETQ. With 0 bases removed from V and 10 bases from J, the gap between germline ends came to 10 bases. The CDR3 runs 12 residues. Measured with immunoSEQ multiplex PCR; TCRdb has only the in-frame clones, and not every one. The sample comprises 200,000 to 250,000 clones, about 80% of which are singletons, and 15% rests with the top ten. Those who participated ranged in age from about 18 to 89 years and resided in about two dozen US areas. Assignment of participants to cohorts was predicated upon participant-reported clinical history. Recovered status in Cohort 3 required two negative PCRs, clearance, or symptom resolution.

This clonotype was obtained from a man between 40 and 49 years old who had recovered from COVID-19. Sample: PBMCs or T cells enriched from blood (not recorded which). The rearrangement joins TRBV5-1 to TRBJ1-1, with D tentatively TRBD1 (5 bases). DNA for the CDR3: TGCGCCAGCAGCTTGGCGGGGACTTTAGCTTTCTTT. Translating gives CASSLAGTLAFF.